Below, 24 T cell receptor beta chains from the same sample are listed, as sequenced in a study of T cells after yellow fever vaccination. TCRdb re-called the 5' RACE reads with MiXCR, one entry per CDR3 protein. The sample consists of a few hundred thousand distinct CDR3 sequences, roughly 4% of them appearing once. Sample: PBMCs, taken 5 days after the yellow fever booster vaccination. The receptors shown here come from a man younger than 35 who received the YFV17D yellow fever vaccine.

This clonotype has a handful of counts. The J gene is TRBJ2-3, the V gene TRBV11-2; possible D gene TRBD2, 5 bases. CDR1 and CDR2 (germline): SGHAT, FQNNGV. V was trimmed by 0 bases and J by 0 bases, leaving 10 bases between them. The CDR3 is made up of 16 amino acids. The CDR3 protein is CASSLDLRVSTDTQYF. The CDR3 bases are TGTGCCAGCAGCTTAGATCTGCGGGTTAGCACAGATACGCAGTATTTT. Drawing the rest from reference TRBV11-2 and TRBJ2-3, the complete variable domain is EAGVAQSPRYKIIEKRQSVAFWCNPISGHATLYWYQQILGQGPKLLIQFQNNGVVDDSQLPKDRFSAERLKGVDSTLKIQPAKLEDSAVYLCASSLDLRVSTDTQYFGPGTRLTVL.

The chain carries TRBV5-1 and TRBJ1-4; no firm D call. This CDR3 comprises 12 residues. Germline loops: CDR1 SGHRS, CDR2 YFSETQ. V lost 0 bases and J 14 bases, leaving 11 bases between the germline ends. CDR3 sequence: CASSLDRERLFF. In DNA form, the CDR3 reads TGCGCCAGCAGCTTGGATCGTGAAAGGCTGTTTTTT. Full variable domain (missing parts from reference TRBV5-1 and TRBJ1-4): KAGVTQTPRYLIKTRGQQVTLSCSPISGHRSVSWYQQTPGQGLQFLFEYFSETQRNKGNFPGRFSGRQFSNSRSEMNVSTLELGDSALYLCASSLDRERLFFGSGTQLSVL.

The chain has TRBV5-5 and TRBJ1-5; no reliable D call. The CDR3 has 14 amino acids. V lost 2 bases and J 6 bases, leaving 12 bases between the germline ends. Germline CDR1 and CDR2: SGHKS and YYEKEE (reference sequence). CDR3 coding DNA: TGTGCCAGCAGCTTAAGGACGGCGGGTCAGCCCCAGCATTTT. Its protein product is CASSLRTAGQPQHF.

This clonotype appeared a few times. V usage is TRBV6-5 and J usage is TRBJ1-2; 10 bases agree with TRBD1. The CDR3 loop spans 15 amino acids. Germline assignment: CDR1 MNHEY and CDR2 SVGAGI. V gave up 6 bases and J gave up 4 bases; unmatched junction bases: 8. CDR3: CASRPPGQGFYGYTF. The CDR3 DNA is TGTGCCAGCAGGCCCCCGGGACAGGGGTTCTATGGCTACACCTTC.

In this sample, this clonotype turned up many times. CDR3 in amino acids: CASSVGGAGNTIYF. For the CDR3, the DNA is TGTGCCAGCAGCGTAGGGGGGGCTGGAAACACCATATATTTT. The chain recombines TRBV9 with TRBJ1-3, with D perhaps matching TRBD1 (5 bases). This CDR3 is built from 14 residues. V was shortened by 0 bases and J by 2 bases, with 6 bases between the two germline ends. CDR1 is SGDLS, CDR2 YYNGEE, per germline.

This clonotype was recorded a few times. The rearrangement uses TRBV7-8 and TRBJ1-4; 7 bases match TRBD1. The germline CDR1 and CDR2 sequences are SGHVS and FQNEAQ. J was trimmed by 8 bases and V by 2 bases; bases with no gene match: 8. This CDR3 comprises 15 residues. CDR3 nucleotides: TGTGCCAGCAGCTTATCAGGGGGGAGTGGCGAAAAACTGTTTTTT. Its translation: CASSLSGGSGEKLFF.

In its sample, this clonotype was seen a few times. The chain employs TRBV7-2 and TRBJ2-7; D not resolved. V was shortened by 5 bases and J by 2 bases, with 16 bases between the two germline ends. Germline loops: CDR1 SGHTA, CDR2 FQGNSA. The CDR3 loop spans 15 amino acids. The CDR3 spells CASSPAPRRTYEQYV. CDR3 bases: TGTGCCAGCAGCCCAGCCCCCCGGAGAACCTACGAGCAGTACGTC.

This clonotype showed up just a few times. CDR3 protein: CASSERLRTSGNTIYF. In DNA, the CDR3 is TGTGCCAGCAGTGAACGGCTTAGGACCTCTGGAAACACCATATATTTT. This chain uses TRBV2 with TRBJ1-3; unclear D gene. V was clipped by 2 bases and J by 0 bases, with 11 bases between them. The CDR3 totals 16 residues. CDR1 is SNHLY and CDR2 is FYNNEI in the germline V gene. The whole variable domain, remainder taken from reference TRBV2 and TRBJ1-3, is EPEVTQTPSHQVTQMGQEVILRCVPISNHLYFYWYRQILGQKVEFLVSFYNNEISEKSEIFDDQFSVERPDGSNFTLKIRSTKLEDSAMYFCASSERLRTSGNTIYFGEGSWLTVV.

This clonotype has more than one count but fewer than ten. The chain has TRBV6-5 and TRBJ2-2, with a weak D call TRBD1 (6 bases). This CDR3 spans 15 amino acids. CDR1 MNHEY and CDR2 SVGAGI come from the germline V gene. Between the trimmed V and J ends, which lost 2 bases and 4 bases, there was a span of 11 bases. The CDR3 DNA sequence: TGTGCCAGCAGTTACCGACAGGAGCTCACCGGGGAGCTGTTTTTT. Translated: CASSYRQELTGELFF.

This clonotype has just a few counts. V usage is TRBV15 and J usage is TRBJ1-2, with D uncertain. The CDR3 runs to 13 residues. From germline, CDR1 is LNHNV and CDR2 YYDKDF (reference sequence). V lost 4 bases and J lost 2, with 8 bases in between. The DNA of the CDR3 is TGTGCCACCAGCATGGACGGAAACTATGGCTACACCTTC. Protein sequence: CATSMDGNYGYTF.

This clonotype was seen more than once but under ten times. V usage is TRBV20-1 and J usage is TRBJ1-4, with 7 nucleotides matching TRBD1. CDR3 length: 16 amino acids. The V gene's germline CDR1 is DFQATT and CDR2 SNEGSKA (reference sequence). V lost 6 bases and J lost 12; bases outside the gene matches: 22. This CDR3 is CSASPPGGYSQEELFF. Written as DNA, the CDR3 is TGCAGTGCATCACCGCCAGGGGGATACTCCCAGGAGGAACTGTTTTTT.

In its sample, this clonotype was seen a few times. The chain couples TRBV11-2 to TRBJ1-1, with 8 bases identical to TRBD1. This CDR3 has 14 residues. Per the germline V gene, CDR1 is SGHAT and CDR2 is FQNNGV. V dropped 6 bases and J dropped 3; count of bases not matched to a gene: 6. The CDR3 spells CASRNRDRHTEAFF. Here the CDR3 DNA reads TGTGCCAGCAGGAACCGGGACAGGCACACTGAAGCTTTCTTT.

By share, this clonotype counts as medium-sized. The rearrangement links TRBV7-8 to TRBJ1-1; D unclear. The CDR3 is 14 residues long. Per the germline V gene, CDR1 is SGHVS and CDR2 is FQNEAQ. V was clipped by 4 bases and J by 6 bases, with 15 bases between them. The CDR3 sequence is CASSSYSVKPEAFF. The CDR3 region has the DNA TGTGCCAGCAGCTCCTACAGCGTAAAACCTGAAGCTTTCTTT.

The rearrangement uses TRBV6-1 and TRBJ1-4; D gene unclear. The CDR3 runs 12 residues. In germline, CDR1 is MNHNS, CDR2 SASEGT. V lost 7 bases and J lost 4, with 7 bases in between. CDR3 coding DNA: TGTGCCAGCAAGCGATTTAATGAAAAACTGTTTTTT. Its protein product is CASKRFNEKLFF.

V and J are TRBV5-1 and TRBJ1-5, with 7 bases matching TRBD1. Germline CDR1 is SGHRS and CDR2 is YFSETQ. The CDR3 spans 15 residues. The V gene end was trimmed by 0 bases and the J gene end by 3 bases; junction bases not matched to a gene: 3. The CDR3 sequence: CASSLAGTVNQPQHF. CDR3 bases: TGCGCCAGCAGCTTGGCCGGGACAGTCAATCAGCCCCAGCATTTT.

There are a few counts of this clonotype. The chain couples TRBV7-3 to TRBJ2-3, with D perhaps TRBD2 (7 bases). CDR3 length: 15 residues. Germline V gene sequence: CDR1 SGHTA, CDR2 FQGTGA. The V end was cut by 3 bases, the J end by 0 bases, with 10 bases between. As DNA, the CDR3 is TGTGCCAGCAGCTTCCGGGGGGCGAGCACAGATACGCAGTATTTT. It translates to CASSFRGASTDTQYF.

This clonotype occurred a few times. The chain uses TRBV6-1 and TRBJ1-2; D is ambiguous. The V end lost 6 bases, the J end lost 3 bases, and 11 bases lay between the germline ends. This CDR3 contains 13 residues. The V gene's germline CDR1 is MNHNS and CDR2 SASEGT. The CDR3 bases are TGTGCCAGCAGGGCTGGAACAGACTATGGCTACACCTTC. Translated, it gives CASRAGTDYGYTF.

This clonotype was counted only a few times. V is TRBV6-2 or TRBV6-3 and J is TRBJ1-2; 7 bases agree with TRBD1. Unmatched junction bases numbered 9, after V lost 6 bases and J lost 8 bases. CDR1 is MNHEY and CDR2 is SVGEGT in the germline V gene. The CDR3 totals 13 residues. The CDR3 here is CASSLRDREGYTF. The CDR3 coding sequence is TGTGCCAGCAGCCTTCGGGACAGAGAGGGCTACACCTTC.

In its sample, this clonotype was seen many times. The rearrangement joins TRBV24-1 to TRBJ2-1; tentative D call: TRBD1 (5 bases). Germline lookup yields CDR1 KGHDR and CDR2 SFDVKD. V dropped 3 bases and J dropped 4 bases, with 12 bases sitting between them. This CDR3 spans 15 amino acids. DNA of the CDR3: TGTGCCACCAGTGATCAATCTCAGGGATACAATGAGCAGTTCTTC. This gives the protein CATSDQSQGYNEQFF.

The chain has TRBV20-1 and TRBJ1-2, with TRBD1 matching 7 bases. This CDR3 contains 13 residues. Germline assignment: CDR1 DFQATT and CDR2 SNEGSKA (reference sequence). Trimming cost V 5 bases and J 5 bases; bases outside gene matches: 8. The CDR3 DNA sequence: TGCAGTGCTCCCGGAACAGGGGCTTATGGCTACACCTTC. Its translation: CSAPGTGAYGYTF.

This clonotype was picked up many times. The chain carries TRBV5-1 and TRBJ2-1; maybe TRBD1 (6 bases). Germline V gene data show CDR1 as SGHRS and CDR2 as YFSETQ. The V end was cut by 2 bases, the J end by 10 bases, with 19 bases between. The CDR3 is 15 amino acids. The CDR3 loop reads CASSLRNRVEGEQFF. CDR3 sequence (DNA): TGCGCCAGCAGCTTACGAAACAGGGTAGAAGGCGAGCAGTTCTTC. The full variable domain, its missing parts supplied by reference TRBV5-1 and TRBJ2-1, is KAGVTQTPRYLIKTRGQQVTLSCSPISGHRSVSWYQQTPGQGLQFLFEYFSETQRNKGNFPGRFSGRQFSNSRSEMNVSTLELGDSALYLCASSLRNRVEGEQFFGPGTRLTVL.

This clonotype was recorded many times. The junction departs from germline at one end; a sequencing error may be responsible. In DNA form, the CDR3 reads TGTGCCAGCAGCTTGGGGGGGTCCTCGAATTTT. It translates to CASSLGGSSNF. This chain joins TRBV5-6 and TRBJ2-3; either TRBD1 or TRBD2 may supply D (5 bases each). Germline V gene sequence: CDR1 SGHDT, CDR2 YYEEEE. The CDR3 length is 11 residues.

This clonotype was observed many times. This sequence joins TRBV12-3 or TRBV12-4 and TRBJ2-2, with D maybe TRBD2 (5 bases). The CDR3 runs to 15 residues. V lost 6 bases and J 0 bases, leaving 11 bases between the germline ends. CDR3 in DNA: TGTGCCAGCAGGCGCGGGCAGACGAACACCGGGGAGCTGTTTTTT. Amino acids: CASRRGQTNTGELFF.

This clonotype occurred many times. The CDR3: CATSRDLGNYEQYV. Written as DNA, the CDR3 is TGTGCCACCAGCAGAGATTTGGGTAACTACGAGCAGTACGTC. The genes are TRBV15 and TRBJ2-7, with no clear D. Deletions cut 0 bases from V and 3 bases from J, with 9 bases between. Germline CDR1 and CDR2: LNHNV and YYDKDF (reference sequence). CDR3 size: 14 residues.